This passage covers 8 T cell receptor beta chains from one sample sequenced in a study of blood T cell repertoires in COVID-19. Some clones are missing from TCRdb's copy, which holds only in-frame ones; the method was immunoSEQ multiplex PCR. The sample has approximately 500,000 clones; approximately 85% are singletons. The sample taken for sequencing was peripheral blood. These receptors were obtained from a human donor in a cohort sampled during active COVID-19.

The genes are TRBV7-2 and TRBJ1-1; 11 bases map to TRBD1. The CDR3 is made up of 16 amino acids. Germline trimming cut 5 bases from V and 4 bases from J; bases unmatched to any gene: 9. CDR1 is SGHTA and CDR2 is FQGNSA in the germline V gene. The CDR3 sequence is CASSPGDRGFGTEAFF. CDR3 DNA sequence: TGTGCCAGCAGCCCTGGGGACAGGGGGTTCGGCACTGAAGCTTTCTTT.

The CDR3 DNA reads TGTGCCAGCAGGCCCCGCGGGGCTGGGGCCAACGTCCTGACTTTC. Its translation is CASRPRGAGANVLTF. This chain links TRBV3-1 (or the pseudogene TRBV3-2) with TRBJ2-6, with D possibly being TRBD2 (6 bases). Germline assignment: CDR1 LGHDT and CDR2 YNNKEL (reference sequence). This CDR3 is built from 15 residues. Trimming pared 6 bases from V and 2 bases from J, leaving 11 bases between.

The chain joins TRBV27 to TRBJ2-7, with 9 bases aligning to TRBD1. Germline V lookup: CDR1 MNHEY, CDR2 SMNVEV (reference sequence). The CDR3 runs to 14 residues. V was clipped by 7 bases and J by 5 bases; unmatched bases: 9. For the CDR3, the DNA is TGTGCCAGCAATCAACAGGGGGCCAGTAACGAGCAGTACTTC. Translating gives CASNQQGASNEQYF.

V usage is TRBV6-5 and J usage is TRBJ1-5; maybe TRBD1 (6 bases). CDR3 length equals 14 residues. CDR1 MNHEY and CDR2 SVGAGI come from the germline V gene. Trimming took off 5 bases at V and 7 bases at J, with 15 bases between the two ends. The CDR3: CASSQQGWGQPQHF. CDR3 DNA sequence: TGTGCCAGCAGTCAACAGGGTTGGGGCCAGCCCCAGCATTTT.

The V call is TRBV6-1, the J call TRBJ1-6; D perhaps matches TRBD1 (5 bases). This CDR3 is built from 11 residues. The germline V gene encodes CDR1 MNHNS and CDR2 SASEGT. The V and J ends lost 5 bases and 16 bases respectively, with 12 bases between them. CDR3 in amino acids: CASSYGHLLHF. CDR3 sequence (DNA): TGTGCCAGCAGTTACGGACATCTACTCCACTTT.

The V call is TRBV6-1, the J call TRBJ2-5; the D gene is possibly TRBD2 (5 bases). The CDR3 has 11 residues. Trimming took off 3 bases at V and 7 bases at J, with 6 bases between the two ends. Germline V gene data show CDR1 as MNHNS and CDR2 as SASEGT. The CDR3 here is CASSDEGTQYF. Here the CDR3 DNA reads TGTGCCAGCAGTGATGAGGGGACCCAGTACTTC.

The chain is built from TRBV28 and TRBJ1-4, with D perhaps TRBD1 (5 bases). Germline CDR1 and CDR2: MDHEN and SYDVKM. V lost 5 bases, J lost 5 bases, and 18 bases lay in between. The CDR3 consists of 16 residues. Here the CDR3 reads CASSGRAGKINEKLFF. CDR3 nucleotides: TGTGCCAGCAGTGGCAGGGCCGGCAAGATAAATGAAAAACTGTTTTTT.

The chain is built from TRBV13 and TRBJ2-1; 7 bases align to TRBD1. CDR3 length: 15 amino acids. Germline V gene lookup returns CDR1 PRHDT and CDR2 FYEKMQ (reference sequence). V shed 5 bases and J 4 bases; nucleotides not matched to a gene: 8. This chain's CDR3 is CASSQSGGLYNEQFF. The DNA for the CDR3 is TGTGCCAGCAGCCAGTCAGGGGGTCTGTACAATGAGCAGTTCTTC.